The clone carrying this T cell receptor (beta chain) was detected a few times. Its antigen is not known. MiXCR was run by TCRdb on the reads, yielding one entry per CDR3 protein. The sample holds about 530,000 distinct CDR3 sequences, about 30% seen once. These data come from a study of T cell repertoires in cytomegalovirus infection. The overall study: TCR beta signatures that were public indicated CMV infection and matching HLA type. Notes on the study in general: Based on cumulative public TCR beta family frequency, carriers of CMV plus the relevant HLA were identified.

V was pared by 4 bases and J by 5 bases, with 11 bases between. The V gene's germline CDR1 is SGHDN and CDR2 FVKESK. The CDR3 is made up of 13 amino acids. The genes are TRBV14 and TRBJ1-1; possibly TRBD1 for D (5 bases). This TCR was sampled from a human donor in good health (CMV status not recorded). Some clones in this sample may be carry-over from other donors' samples. The sequenced sample consisted of PBMCs. The CDR3 spells CASSRGTRTEAFF. The CDR3 DNA is TGTGCCAGCAGCCGCGGGACGAGGACTGAAGCTTTCTTT. The variable domain in full, completed from reference TRBV14 and TRBJ1-1, reads EAGVTQFPSHSVIEKGQTVTLRCDPISGHDNLYWYRRVMGKEIKFLLHFVKESKQDESGMPNNRFLAERTGGTYSTLKVQPAELEDSGVYFCASSRGTRTEAFFGQGTRLTVV.